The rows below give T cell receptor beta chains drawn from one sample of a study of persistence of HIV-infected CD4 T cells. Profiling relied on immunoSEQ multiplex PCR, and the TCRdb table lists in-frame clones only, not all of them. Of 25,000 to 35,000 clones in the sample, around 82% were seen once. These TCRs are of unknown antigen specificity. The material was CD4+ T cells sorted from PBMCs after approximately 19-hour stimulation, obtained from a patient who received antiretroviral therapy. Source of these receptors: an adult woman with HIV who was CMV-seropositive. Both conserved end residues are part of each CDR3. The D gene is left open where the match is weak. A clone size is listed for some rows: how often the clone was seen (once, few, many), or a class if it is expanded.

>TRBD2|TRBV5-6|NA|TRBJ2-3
TGTGCCAGCAGGTTGAGCGGGGAATCTAGCACAGATACGCAGTATTTT
CASRLSGESSTDTQYF
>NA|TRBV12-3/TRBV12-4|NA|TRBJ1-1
TGTGCCAGCAGCGCAGGGAGGAACACTGAAGCTTTCTTT
CASSAGRNTEAFF
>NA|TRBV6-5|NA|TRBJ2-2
TGTGCCAGCGTAGGGTACGGCGAGCTGTTTTTT
CASVGYGELFF
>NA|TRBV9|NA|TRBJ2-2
TGTGCCAGCAGCGTAGAAACAGACACCGGGGAGCTGTTTTTT
CASSVETDTGELFF
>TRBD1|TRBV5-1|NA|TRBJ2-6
TGCGCCAGCAGCCTGGGACAGGGTGTAGGTCCTGGGGCCAACGTCCTGACTTTC
CASSLGQGVGPGANVLTF
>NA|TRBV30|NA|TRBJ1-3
TGTGCCTGGAGTGTAGGTGGAAACACCATATATTTT
CAWSVGGNTIYF
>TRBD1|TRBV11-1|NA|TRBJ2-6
TGTGCCAGCAGCTACCAGGGGGCTGGGGCCAACGTCCTGACTTTC
CASSYQGAGANVLTF
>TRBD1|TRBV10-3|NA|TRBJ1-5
TGTGCCATCAGTGATTCCGGGACAGACAATCAGCCCCAGCATTTT
CAISDSGTDNQPQHF
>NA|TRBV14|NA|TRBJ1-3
TGTGCCAGCAGCCAAGAGTGGGGCGGTTACTCTGGAAACACCATATATTTT
CASSQEWGGYSGNTIYF
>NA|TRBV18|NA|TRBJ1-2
TGTGCCAGCTCCGAGGGGCGATTGGATTCCTACACCTTC
CASSEGRLDSYTF
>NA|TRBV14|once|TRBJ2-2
TGTGCCAGCAGCCGGGGACGGGGAGCAGGGGAGCTGTTTTTT
CASSRGRGAGELFF
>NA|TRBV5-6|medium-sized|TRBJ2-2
TGTGCCAGCAGCTTGGACCTACGTACCGGGGAGCTGTTTTTT
CASSLDLRTGELFF
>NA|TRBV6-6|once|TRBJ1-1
TGTGCCAGCTGTGCAGGGGTGTACACTGAAGCTTTCTTT
CASCAGVYTEAFF
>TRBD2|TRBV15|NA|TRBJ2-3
TGTGCCACCAGCAGACCACTAGCGGTGGACACAGATACGCAGTATTTT
CATSRPLAVDTDTQYF
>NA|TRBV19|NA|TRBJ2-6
TGTGCCAGTAGAAATTTAGGGGCTGGGGCCAACGTCCTGACTTTC
CASRNLGAGANVLTF
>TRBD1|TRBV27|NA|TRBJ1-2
TGTGCCAGCAGTTCTACTGGGACAGGGGGAGGCTACACCTTC
CASSSTGTGGGYTF
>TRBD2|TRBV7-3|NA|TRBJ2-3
TGTGCCAGCAGCTTATCCCCCCTAGCGGTTACGCAGTATTTT
CASSLSPLAVTQYF
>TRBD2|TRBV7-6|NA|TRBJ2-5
TGTGCCAGCAGCTTAGCGGCGGGGGGGGAGACCCAGTACTTC
CASSLAAGGETQYF
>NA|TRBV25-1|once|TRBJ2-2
TGTGCCAGCGCTAAAGCCGGGGGCAGGGCGAACACCGGGGAGCTGTTTTTT
CASAKAGGRANTGELFF
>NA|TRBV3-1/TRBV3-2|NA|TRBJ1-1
TGTGCCAGCAGCCATGGGGGGCGGTCTAACACTGAAGCTTTCTTT
CASSHGGRSNTEAFF
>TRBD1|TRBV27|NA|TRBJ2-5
TGTGCCAGCAGTTTGGGTCAGGGGGCGGGAGAGACCCAGTACTTC
CASSLGQGAGETQYF
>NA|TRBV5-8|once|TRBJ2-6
TGTGCCAGCAGCTTGGCGTGGTCTGGGGCCAACGTCCTGACTTTC
CASSLAWSGANVLTF
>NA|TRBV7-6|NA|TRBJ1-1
TGTGCCAGCAGCTTACAGCGATGGGGCAACACTGAAGCTTTCTTT
CASSLQRWGNTEAFF
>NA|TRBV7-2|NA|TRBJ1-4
TGTGCCAGCAGCTTATGGGGAGGGGGTGATGAAAAACTGTTTTTT
CASSLWGGGDEKLFF
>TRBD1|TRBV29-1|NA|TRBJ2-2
TGCAGCGTTGCCCAGGGGGCGGTCACCGGGGAGCTGTTTTTT
CSVAQGAVTGELFF
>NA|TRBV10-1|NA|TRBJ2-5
TGCGCCAGCAGTGTACTACAGGGCCGGCGGGAGACCCAGTACTTC
CASSVLQGRRETQYF
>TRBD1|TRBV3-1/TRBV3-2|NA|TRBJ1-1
TGTGCCAGCAGCCCCCGAACAGGGGGGAGTTCTGAAGCTTTCTTT
CASSPRTGGSSEAFF
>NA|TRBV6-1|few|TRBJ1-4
TGTGCCAGCAGTGAAGCCCGGCTCGGGGGGAAACTGTTTTTT
CASSEARLGGKLFF
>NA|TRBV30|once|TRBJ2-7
TGTGCCTGGAGGGAGGACAGCGGTGGATTCTACGAGCAGTACTTC
CAWREDSGGFYEQYF
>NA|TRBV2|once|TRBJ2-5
TGTGCCAGCAGTGCGTCCCGGTACCAAGAGACCCAGTACTTC
CASSASRYQETQYF
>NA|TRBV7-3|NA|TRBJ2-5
TGTGCCAGCAGCTACTCAGGGGCCCCGCAAGAGACCCAGTACTTC
CASSYSGAPQETQYF
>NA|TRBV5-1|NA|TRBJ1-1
TGCGCCAGCAGCTTGGGACAGGTTATGAAGAACACTGAAGCTTTCTTT
CASSLGQVMKNTEAFF